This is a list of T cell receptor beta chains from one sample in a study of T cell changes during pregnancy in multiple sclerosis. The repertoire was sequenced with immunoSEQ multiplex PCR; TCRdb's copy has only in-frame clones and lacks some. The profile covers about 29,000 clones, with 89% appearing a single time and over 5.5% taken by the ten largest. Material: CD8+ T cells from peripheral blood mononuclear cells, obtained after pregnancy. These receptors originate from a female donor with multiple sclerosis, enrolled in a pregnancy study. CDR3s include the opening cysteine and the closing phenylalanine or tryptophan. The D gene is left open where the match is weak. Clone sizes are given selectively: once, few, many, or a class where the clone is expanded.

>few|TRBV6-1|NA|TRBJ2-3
CASSEREEGADTQYF
TGTGCCAGCAGTGAACGAGAGGAGGGTGCAGATACGCAGTATTTT
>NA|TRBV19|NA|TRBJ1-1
CASREGNTEAFF
TGTGCCAGTAGGGAGGGGAACACTGAAGCTTTCTTT
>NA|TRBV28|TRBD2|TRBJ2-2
CASSFWLAGGSNTGELFF
TGTGCCAGCAGTTTTTGGCTAGCGGGAGGGTCGAACACCGGGGAGCTGTTTTTT
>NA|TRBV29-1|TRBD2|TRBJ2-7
CSVVDPGGGGTVYEQYF
TGCAGCGTTGTAGACCCGGGGGGAGGTGGGACTGTGTACGAGCAGTACTTC
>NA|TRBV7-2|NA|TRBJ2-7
CASSPSGGGSYEQYF
TGTGCCAGCAGCCCCTCGGGTGGAGGGTCCTACGAGCAGTACTTC
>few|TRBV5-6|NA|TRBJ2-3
CASSLELIGLSTDTQYF
TGTGCCAGCAGCTTGGAGCTTATCGGGTTGAGCACAGATACGCAGTATTTT
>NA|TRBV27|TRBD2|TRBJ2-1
CASSPGTSGSYNEQFF
TGTGCCAGCAGTCCGGGGACTAGCGGGAGCTACAATGAGCAGTTCTTC
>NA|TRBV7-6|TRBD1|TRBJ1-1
CASRGQENTEAFF
TGTGCCAGCAGGGGACAGGAGAACACTGAAGCTTTCTTT
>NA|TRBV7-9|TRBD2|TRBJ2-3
CASSLADGGVTDTQYF
TGTGCCAGCAGCTTAGCAGACGGGGGGGTCACAGATACGCAGTATTTT
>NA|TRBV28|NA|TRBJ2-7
CASTRAQTYEQYF
TGTGCCAGCACTCGTGCACAAACCTACGAGCAGTACTTC
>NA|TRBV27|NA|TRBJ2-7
CASRTLGPYEQYF
TGTGCCAGCAGGACACTAGGTCCCTACGAGCAGTACTTC
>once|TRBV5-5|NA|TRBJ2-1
CASSFNGMLSEQFF
TGTGCCAGCAGCTTTAACGGGATGTTAAGTGAGCAGTTCTTC
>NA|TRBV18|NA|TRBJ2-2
CASSPRDLQTGELFF
TGTGCCAGCTCACCCCGTGATTTACAGACCGGGGAGCTGTTTTTT
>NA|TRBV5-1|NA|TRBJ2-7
CASSLAGQPYEQYF
TGCGCCAGCAGCTTGGCCGGACAGCCCTACGAGCAGTACTTC
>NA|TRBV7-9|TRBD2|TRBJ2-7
CASSPPGGYEQYF
TGTGCCAGCAGCCCTCCGGGGGGCTACGAGCAGTACTTC
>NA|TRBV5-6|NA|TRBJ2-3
CASSGDFSTDTQYF
TGTGCCAGCAGCGGGGACTTCAGCACAGATACGCAGTATTTT
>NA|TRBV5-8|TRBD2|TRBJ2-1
CASSLRIAGGSYNEQFF
TGTGCCAGCAGCTTGCGGATAGCGGGAGGTTCCTACAATGAGCAGTTCTTC
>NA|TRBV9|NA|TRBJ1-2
CASSVGEDGSRTDGYTF
TGTGCCAGCAGCGTAGGGGAGGACGGCAGTCGGACGGACGGCTACACCTTC
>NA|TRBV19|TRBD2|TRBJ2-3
CASNLAGGDTQYF
TGTGCCAGTAACCTAGCGGGTGGGGATACGCAGTATTTT
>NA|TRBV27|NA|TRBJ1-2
CASSSQGPMGGYTF
TGTGCCAGCAGTTCGCAGGGGCCTATGGGTGGCTACACCTTC
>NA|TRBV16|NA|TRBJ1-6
CASSQSADSYNSPLHF
TGTGCCAGCAGCCAATCGGCCGACTCTTATAATTCACCCCTCCACTTT
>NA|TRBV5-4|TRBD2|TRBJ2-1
CASSLSIAGGFYNEQFF
TGTGCCAGCAGCTTGAGTATAGCGGGAGGGTTCTACAATGAGCAGTTCTTC
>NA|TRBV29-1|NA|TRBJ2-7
CSVTRGTYEQYF
TGCAGCGTCACCAGGGGCACCTACGAGCAGTACTTC
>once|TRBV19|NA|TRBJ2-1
CASKIAVSTYNEQFF
TGTGCCAGTAAGATCGCAGTTTCAACCTACAATGAGCAGTTCTTC
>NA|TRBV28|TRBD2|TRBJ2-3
CASSPTLGGRVRNTDTQYF
TGTGCCAGCAGTCCGACCCTTGGCGGGAGGGTACGTAACACAGATACGCAGTATTTT
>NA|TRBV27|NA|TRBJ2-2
CASSSIPGITGELFF
TGTGCCAGCTCCTCTATCCCCGGGATTACCGGGGAGCTGTTTTTT
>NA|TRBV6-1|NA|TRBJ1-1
CASSEVHGGTEAFF
TGTGCCAGCAGTGAAGTGCACGGGGGCACTGAAGCTTTCTTT
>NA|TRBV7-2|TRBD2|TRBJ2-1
CASSLGPGGQGPEQFF
TGTGCCAGCAGCTTAGGCCCGGGGGGGCAGGGTCCTGAGCAGTTCTTC
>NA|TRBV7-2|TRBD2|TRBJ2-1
CASSSRGGAGRDNEQFF
TGTGCCAGCAGTTCCCGGGGGGGGGCGGGAAGGGACAATGAGCAGTTCTTC
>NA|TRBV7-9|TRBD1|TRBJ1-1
CASSATTTGVGTEAFF
TGTGCCAGCAGCGCAACGACGACAGGGGTTGGCACTGAAGCTTTCTTT
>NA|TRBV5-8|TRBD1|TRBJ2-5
CASSFDLLRTGRGETQYF
TGTGCCAGCAGCTTCGATCTCCTTCGGACAGGGCGAGGGGAGACCCAGTACTTC
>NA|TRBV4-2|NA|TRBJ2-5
CASSRGGTDQETQYF
TGTGCCAGTTCCCGCGGGGGGACAGACCAAGAGACCCAGTACTTC
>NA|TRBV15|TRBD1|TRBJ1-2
CATSSLDRGNYGYTF
TGTGCCACCAGCAGCCTGGACAGGGGGAACTATGGCTACACCTTC
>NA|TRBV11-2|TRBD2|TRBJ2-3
CASSRPREGHTDTQYF
TGTGCCAGCAGCCGTCCGCGGGAGGGCCATACAGATACGCAGTATTTT
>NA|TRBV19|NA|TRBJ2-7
CASSIGARGGHEQYF
TGTGCCAGTAGTATTGGCGCCAGGGGTGGCCACGAGCAGTACTTC
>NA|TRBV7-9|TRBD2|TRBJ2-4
CASSLGAGGTIQYF
TGTGCCAGCAGCTTGGGGGCGGGGGGGACTATTCAGTACTTC
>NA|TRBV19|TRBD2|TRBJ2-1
CASSGTSGSRNEQFF
TGTGCCAGTAGTGGAACTAGCGGGAGTAGGAATGAGCAGTTCTTC
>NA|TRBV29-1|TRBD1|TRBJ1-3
CSVESPGTGGGNTIYF
TGCAGCGTTGAATCCCCCGGGACAGGGGGCGGAAACACCATATATTTT
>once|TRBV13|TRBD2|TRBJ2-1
CASSVVPAGGPYNEQFF
TGTGCCAGCAGCGTAGTGCCTGCGGGAGGGCCCTACAATGAGCAGTTCTTC
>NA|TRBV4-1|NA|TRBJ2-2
CASSQVSNTGELFF
TGCGCCAGCAGCCAAGTAAGCAACACCGGGGAGCTGTTTTTT
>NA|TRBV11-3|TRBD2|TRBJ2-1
CASSDGTSGNYNEQFF
TGTGCCAGCAGCGACGGGACTAGCGGAAACTACAATGAGCAGTTCTTC
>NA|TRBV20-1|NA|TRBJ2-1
CSALDYNEQFF
TGCAGTGCTTTAGATTACAATGAGCAGTTCTTC
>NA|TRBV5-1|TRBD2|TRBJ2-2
CASSPGLDSNTGELFF
TGCGCCAGCAGCCCCGGACTAGATTCGAACACCGGGGAGCTGTTTTTT
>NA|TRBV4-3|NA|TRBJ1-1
CASSQDRGPYTEAFF
TGCGCCAGCAGCCAAGATAGGGGCCCTTACACTGAAGCTTTCTTT
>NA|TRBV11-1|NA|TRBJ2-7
CASSIFRMGEQYF
TGTGCCAGCTCCATATTCAGGATGGGCGAGCAGTACTTC
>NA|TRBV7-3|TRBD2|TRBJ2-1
CASSSGLADYNEQFF
TGTGCCAGCAGCTCGGGACTAGCGGATTACAATGAGCAGTTCTTC
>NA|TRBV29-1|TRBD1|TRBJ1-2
CSVLTGGLGYTF
TGCAGCGTTCTAACAGGGGGGCTTGGCTACACCTTC
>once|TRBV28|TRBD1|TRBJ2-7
CASSIFPGGSFLYEQYF
TGTGCCAGCAGCATATTCCCAGGGGGATCCTTTCTTTACGAGCAGTACTTC
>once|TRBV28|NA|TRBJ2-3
CASSALWTDYSTDTQYF
TGTGCCAGCAGTGCCCTGTGGACGGACTATAGCACAGATACGCAGTATTTT
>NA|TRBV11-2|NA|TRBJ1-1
CASSLAVNTEAFF
TGTGCCAGCAGCTTAGCAGTGAACACTGAAGCTTTCTTT
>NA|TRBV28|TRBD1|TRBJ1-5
CATENPGQGPNQPQHF
TGTGCCACCGAGAACCCGGGACAGGGACCCAATCAGCCCCAGCATTTT
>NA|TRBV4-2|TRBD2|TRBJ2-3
CASSHLAGGGTDTQYF
TGTGCCAGCAGCCACCTAGCGGGAGGAGGCACAGATACGCAGTATTTT
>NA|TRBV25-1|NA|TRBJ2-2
CASSDGADPNTGELFF
TGTGCCAGCAGTGATGGGGCGGACCCTAACACCGGGGAGCTGTTTTTT
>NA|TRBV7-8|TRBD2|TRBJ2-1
CASSLLAGGLMYEQFF
TGTGCCAGCAGCCTTCTAGCGGGAGGGCTTATGTATGAGCAGTTCTTC
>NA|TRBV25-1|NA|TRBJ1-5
CASRPGTRHQPQHF
TGTGCCAGCAGACCCGGGACTAGGCATCAGCCCCAGCATTTT
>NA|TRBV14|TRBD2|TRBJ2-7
CASSQETGGRYEQYF
TGTGCCAGCAGCCAAGAAACGGGGGGGCGCTACGAGCAGTACTTC
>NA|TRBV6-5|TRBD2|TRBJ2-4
CASSYSPSGYKNIQYF
TGTGCCAGCAGTTACAGCCCTAGCGGTTACAAAAACATTCAGTACTTC